The rows below give T cell receptor beta chains drawn from one sample of a study of blood T cell repertoires in COVID-19. The assay was immunoSEQ multiplex PCR, and TCRdb's table has in-frame clones only and misses some. The sample lists roughly 100,000 clones; 87% were seen once. Sequencing was performed on peripheral blood. These TCRs come from a human donor in a cohort sampled during active COVID-19. Both conserved end residues are part of each CDR3. D genes are given only for firm matches. Size values are once, few and many counts, or a class for expanded clones, and some rows have none.

v_gene,abundance,j_gene,len,d_gene,CDR3aa,CDR3nt
TRBV7-8,once,TRBJ1-1,13,.,CASSSTDYAEAFF,TGTGCCAGCAGCTCCACAGACTACGCGGAAGCTTTCTTT
TRBV5-1,.,TRBJ2-7,14,.,CASSPDGGSDEQYF,TGCGCCAGCAGCCCTGACGGGGGATCGGACGAGCAGTACTTC
TRBV5-4,once,TRBJ2-3,12,.,CASSLARDTQYF,TGTGCCAGCAGCTTGGCCCGAGATACGCAGTATTTT
TRBV11-2,.,TRBJ2-7,14,TRBD1,CASSLGQGFGEQYF,TGTGCCAGCAGCTTAGGACAGGGGTTTGGCGAGCAGTACTTC
TRBV6-1,few,TRBJ1-2,14,.,CASSETQGSYGYTF,TGTGCCAGCAGTGAAACACAGGGAAGCTATGGCTACACCTTC
TRBV6-5,.,TRBJ1-3,15,TRBD1,CASSFDRDSGNTIYF,TGTGCCAGCAGTTTCGACAGGGACTCTGGAAACACCATATATTTT
TRBV5-8,.,TRBJ2-1,14,TRBD1,CASDPRTGVGEQFF,TGTGCCAGCGATCCTCGGACAGGGGTCGGTGAGCAGTTCTTC
TRBV6-1,few,TRBJ2-7,15,.,CASSEGSLSSYEQYF,TGTGCCAGCAGTGAAGGCTCACTGAGCTCCTACGAGCAGTACTTC
TRBV9,.,TRBJ2-2,15,TRBD2,CASSVVASGGGELFF,TGTGCCAGCAGCGTAGTGGCTAGCGGGGGCGGGGAGCTGTTTTTT
TRBV20-1,.,TRBJ1-1,19,.,CSASVSGNAGFSEDTEAFF,TGCAGTGCTAGTGTATCTGGTAACGCTGGGTTTTCGGAGGACACTGAAGCTTTCTTT
TRBV5-6,.,TRBJ1-1,15,.,CASSSLTAGDTEAFF,TGTGCCAGCAGCTCGTTGACAGCTGGAGACACTGAAGCTTTCTTT
TRBV2,.,TRBJ1-2,14,TRBD1,CASSDVGTGVGYTF,TGTGCCAGCAGTGATGTTGGGACAGGGGTCGGCTACACCTTC
TRBV6-5,.,TRBJ1-1,15,.,CASSSEYRANTEAFF,TGTGCCAGCAGTTCAGAGTACAGGGCGAACACTGAAGCTTTCTTT
TRBV28,.,TRBJ1-5,14,TRBD1,CASSYTGGNQPQHF,TGTGCCAGCAGTTACACAGGGGGCAATCAGCCCCAGCATTTT
TRBV5-6,.,TRBJ2-1,13,.,CASTATGYNEQFF,TGTGCCAGCACCGCCACAGGGTACAATGAGCAGTTCTTC
TRBV7-9,.,TRBJ1-3,17,.,CASSRGPGNPAGNTIYF,TGTGCCAGCTCCCGAGGCCCCGGAAATCCGGCTGGAAACACCATATATTTT
TRBV11-2,once,TRBJ2-5,11,.,CASSFGETQYF,TGTGCCAGCAGCTTCGGGGAGACCCAGTACTTC
TRBV4-1,.,TRBJ2-5,19,TRBD2,CASSQGTSGRLSGQETQYF,TGCGCCAGCAGCCAAGGGACTAGCGGGCGCCTCTCAGGCCAAGAGACCCAGTACTTC
TRBV11-2,.,TRBJ2-2,18,.,CASSSPGEQALFTGELFF,TGTGCCAGCAGCTCCCCCGGGGAGCAGGCTCTGTTCACCGGGGAGCTGTTTTTT
TRBV12-3/TRBV12-4,.,TRBJ2-7,13,.,CAPWGLKTYEQYF,TGTGCCCCCTGGGGACTCAAAACCTACGAGCAGTACTTC
TRBV28,.,TRBJ1-2,14,TRBD1,CASSDKGAGYGYTF,TGTGCCAGCAGTGACAAGGGGGCTGGCTATGGCTACACCTTC
TRBV4-1,.,TRBJ1-3,15,.,CASRSQVLSGNTIYF,TGCGCCAGCAGGTCACAGGTTCTCTCTGGAAACACCATATATTTT
TRBV15,.,TRBJ1-4,14,TRBD1,CATSRDRGREKLFF,TGTGCCACCAGCAGGGACAGGGGGCGTGAAAAACTGTTTTTT
TRBV6-5,.,TRBJ1-1,15,TRBD1,CASRGTGTAVFEAFF,TGTGCCAGCAGGGGAACCGGGACAGCCGTTTTTGAAGCTTTCTTT
TRBV9,.,TRBJ2-1,16,.,CASSVVAPSSYNEQFF,TGTGCCAGCAGCGTAGTGGCCCCTAGCTCCTACAATGAGCAGTTCTTC
TRBV5-1,.,TRBJ2-2,15,TRBD1,CASSLAGGDTGELFF,TGCGCCAGCAGCTTGGCAGGGGGCGACACCGGGGAGCTGTTTTTT
TRBV7-3,.,TRBJ2-3,15,TRBD2,CASSLNTGGTDTQYF,TGTGCCAGCAGCTTAAATACGGGAGGGACAGATACGCAGTATTTT
TRBV15,.,TRBJ1-4,13,.,CATSRERVRKLFF,TGTGCCACCAGCAGAGAGAGGGTGCGGAAACTGTTTTTT
TRBV4-1,.,TRBJ2-7,15,.,CASRSSPLGDYEQYF,TGCGCCAGCAGGTCATCCCCTTTGGGAGACTACGAGCAGTACTTC
TRBV10-3,.,TRBJ1-2,14,TRBD1,CAINQGQGNYGYTF,TGTGCCATCAACCAGGGACAGGGGAACTATGGCTACACCTTC
TRBV11-2,.,TRBJ2-1,16,.,CASSLDVGAGGNEQFF,TGTGCCAGCAGCTTAGATGTGGGGGCGGGTGGCAATGAGCAGTTCTTC
TRBV5-4,few,TRBJ2-7,13,.,CASNSRGKVEQYF,TGTGCCAGCAACAGCAGGGGTAAGGTGGAGCAGTACTTC
TRBV19,.,TRBJ2-7,14,.,CASSFGDPSYEQYF,TGTGCCAGTAGTTTCGGGGATCCCTCCTACGAGCAGTACTTC
TRBV24-1,.,TRBJ2-2,15,.,CATSDSRLDAGELFF,TGTGCCACCAGTGATTCTAGACTAGACGCCGGGGAGCTGTTTTTT
TRBV19,.,TRBJ1-1,16,.,CASSIVLREMNTEAFF,TGTGCCAGTAGTATAGTATTAAGGGAGATGAACACTGAAGCTTTCTTT
TRBV27,.,TRBJ2-7,11,.,CASSGGHEQYF,TGTGCCAGCAGTGGGGGCCACGAGCAGTACTTC
TRBV7-2,few,TRBJ1-5,18,.,CASSLGVVGANSNQPQHF,TGTGCCAGCAGCTTAGGAGTGGTGGGGGCTAACAGCAATCAGCCCCAGCATTTT
TRBV6-1,.,TRBJ1-1,15,.,CASSENPGTTGVAFF,TGTGCCAGCAGTGAAAATCCAGGGACAACCGGCGTAGCTTTCTTT
TRBV27,.,TRBJ2-3,16,TRBD2,CASRRLAGGRTDTQYF,TGTGCCAGCAGACGATTAGCGGGAGGCCGCACAGATACGCAGTATTTT
TRBV4-2,.,TRBJ2-3,16,.,CASSLPTNGGADTQYF,TGTGCCAGCAGCCTCCCGACTAACGGGGGTGCAGATACGCAGTATTTT
TRBV6-6,.,TRBJ1-2,12,TRBD1,CASSGTEYGYTF,TGTGCCAGCAGTGGGACAGAGTATGGCTACACCTTC
TRBV7-8,.,TRBJ2-7,16,TRBD2,CASSPLTSGDSYEQYF,TGTGCCAGCAGCCCATTGACTAGCGGTGACTCCTACGAGCAGTACTTC
TRBV18,.,TRBJ2-4,11,TRBD1,CASSQGQGGYF,TGTGCCAGCTCACAGGGACAGGGAGGGTACTTC
TRBV27,.,TRBJ2-3,21,.,CASSPDTRQSVRSSGTDTQYF,TGTGCCAGCAGTCCAGACACCCGACAGTCTGTTAGATCTTCTGGCACAGATACGCAGTATTTT
TRBV11-2,few,TRBJ1-2,15,.,CASSLKGDPNYGYTF,TGTGCCAGCAGCTTAAAGGGAGACCCTAACTATGGCTACACCTTC
TRBV20-1,.,TRBJ2-7,15,.,CSASGSHRDDYEQYF,TGCAGTGCTAGTGGATCTCATCGAGATGACTACGAGCAGTACTTC
TRBV2,.,TRBJ2-5,15,TRBD1,CASTEKTGAQETQYF,TGTGCCAGCACCGAAAAGACAGGGGCCCAAGAGACCCAGTACTTC
TRBV5-1,few,TRBJ2-5,14,.,CASSLAGSEETQYF,TGCGCCAGCAGCTTGGCGGGTAGCGAAGAGACCCAGTACTTC
TRBV27,.,TRBJ2-2,17,TRBD1,CASSPAGGFIGTGELFF,TGTGCCAGCAGCCCGGCAGGGGGCTTTATAGGCACCGGGGAGCTGTTTTTT
TRBV10-3,.,TRBJ2-1,12,.,CAITAEHNEQFF,TGTGCCATCACGGCGGAGCACAATGAGCAGTTCTTC
TRBV5-1,.,TRBJ2-7,16,TRBD2,CASTKGQSGGYDEQYF,TGCGCCAGCACGAAAGGCCAGAGCGGGGGGTACGACGAGCAGTACTTC
TRBV28,.,TRBJ2-3,19,TRBD2,CASSLHRPSGRIGADTQYF,TGTGCCAGCAGTTTACACCGCCCCAGCGGGAGGATTGGGGCAGATACGCAGTATTTT
TRBV7-6,.,TRBJ2-1,14,.,CASSLAASAGEQFF,TGTGCCAGCAGCTTAGCCGCAAGCGCGGGGGAGCAGTTCTTC
TRBV5-5,.,TRBJ1-5,14,.,CASSVGGRNQPQHF,TGTGCCAGCAGCGTCGGAGGACGCAATCAGCCCCAGCATTTT
TRBV5-4,.,TRBJ1-1,13,TRBD1,CASSLTGGSEAFF,TGTGCCAGCAGCTTGACAGGGGGCTCTGAAGCTTTCTTT
TRBV5-1,many,TRBJ1-5,14,TRBD1,CASSAGTGNQPQHF,TGCGCCAGCAGCGCCGGGACAGGGAATCAGCCCCAGCATTTT
TRBV19,.,TRBJ1-5,13,.,CASSGFRDQPQHF,TGTGCCAGTAGTGGCTTCAGGGATCAGCCCCAGCATTTT